The clone carrying this T cell receptor (beta chain) was counted a few times. Antigen: not known. These data belong to a study of cytomegalovirus exposure and HLA in healthy donors. Study findings and constraints: Later analysis found that TCR beta chains associated with HLA were more clonally expanded than other, equally common chains. In a later analysis, TCR beta V- and J-gene trimming showed a link to a missense DCLRE1C variant. In a later analysis, the majority of CMV-associated beta chains seemingly showed HLA restriction.

Germline V gene data show CDR1 as SQVTM and CDR2 as ANQGSEA. The V end lost 4 bases, the J end lost 0 bases, and 10 bases lay between the germline ends. CDR3 length: 13 residues. Both 60 Vbeta primers and 13 Jbeta primers went into the PCR. Clones were sequenced by immunoSEQ multiplex PCR, and TCRdb holds only the in-frame ones, with some missing. Here the sample spans around 210,000 clones, around 77% being singletons. The sample comprised PBMCs. This TCR was sampled from a woman aged 30 to 39 in good health and CMV-seronegative. V gene TRBV29-1 combines with J gene TRBJ2-7, with D possibly being TRBD2 (5 bases). The chain's CDR3 is CSVGLAPSYEQYF. The CDR3 bases are TGCAGCGTTGGGCTAGCTCCCTCCTACGAGCAGTACTTC.